The clone carrying this T cell receptor beta chain was seen at least ten times. What it binds is unknown. Each ophthalmopathy patient scored at least 3 on the Clinical Activity Score and at least 4 on NOSPECS grade, with duration under 3 months. The data originate from a study of T cells in Graves' hyperthyroidism and ophthalmopathy. Looking at the study overall: The authors collected peripheral blood at initial diagnosis, before any treatment.

RNA transcripts served as the template for amplifying TCR beta CDR3 regions. The primer set for the first-round RT-PCR of the TCR CDR3 was HTBI. TCRdb independently ran MiXCR on the multiplex PCR reads; one entry per CDR3 protein. The sample yields approximately 520,000 distinct CDR3 sequences, roughly 24% seen once. V was pared by 2 bases and J by 5 bases, with 16 bases between. The CDR3 spans 15 residues. From germline, CDR1 is SGHDT and CDR2 YYEEEE. General study points: In the blood, most expanded thyroid clonotypes above 0.001 appeared as well.

The TCR comes from a woman in her twenties or thirties with Graves' ophthalmopathy. Sequencing was carried out using blood. The chain joins TRBV5-6 to TRBJ1-2, with D possibly matching TRBD1 (5 bases). The CDR3: CASSFLGGPVYGYTF. The CDR3 bases are TGTGCCAGCAGCTTCCTGGGGGGTCCAGTATATGGCTACACCTTC.